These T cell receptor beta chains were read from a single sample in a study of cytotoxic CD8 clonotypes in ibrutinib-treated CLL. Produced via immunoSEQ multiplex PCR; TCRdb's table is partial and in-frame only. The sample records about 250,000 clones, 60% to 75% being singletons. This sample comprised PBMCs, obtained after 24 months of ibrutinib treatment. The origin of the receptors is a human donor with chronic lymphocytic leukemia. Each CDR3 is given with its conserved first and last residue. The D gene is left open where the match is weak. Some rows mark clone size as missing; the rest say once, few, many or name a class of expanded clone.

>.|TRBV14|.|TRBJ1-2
TGTGCCAGCAGCCAACAGGTTTCCGATGGCTACACCTTC
CASSQQVSDGYTF
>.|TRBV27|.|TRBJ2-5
TGTGCCAGCGGCGCCCTGGGGTGGGAAGAGACCCAGTACTTC
CASGALGWEETQYF
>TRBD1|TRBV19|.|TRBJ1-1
TGTGCCAGTAGTCCGGCGGACAGGGTGGCTTTCTTT
CASSPADRVAFF
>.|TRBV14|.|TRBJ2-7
TGTGCCAGCAGCCAAGGGACGGGGGCGCGGGAGCAGTACTTC
CASSQGTGAREQYF
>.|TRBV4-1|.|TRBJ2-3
TGCGCCAGCAGCCAAGATTCGCTTGATACGCAGTATTTT
CASSQDSLDTQYF
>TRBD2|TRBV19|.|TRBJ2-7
TGTGCCAGTAGAGAAGCGGGAGTGACCGAGCAGTACTTC
CASREAGVTEQYF
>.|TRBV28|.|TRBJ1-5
TGTGCCAGCGGTAATCAGCCCCAGCATTTT
CASGNQPQHF
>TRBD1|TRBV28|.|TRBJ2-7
TGTGCCAGCATTTCCAGCCCGGGACAGGCCGCCTACGAGCAGTACTTC
CASISSPGQAAYEQYF
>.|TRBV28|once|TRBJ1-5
TGTGCCAGCAGGTACGGGAGCAATCAGCCCCAGCATTTT
CASRYGSNQPQHF
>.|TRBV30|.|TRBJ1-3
TGTGCCTGGGCCTTGGGAAGGTCTGGAAACACCATATATTTT
CAWALGRSGNTIYF
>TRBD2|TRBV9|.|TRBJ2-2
TGTGCCAGCAGCGTGGCTAGCGGGACCCTCGGAGACACCGGGGAGCTGTTTTTT
CASSVASGTLGDTGELFF
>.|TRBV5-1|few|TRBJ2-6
TGCGCCAGCAGCCCGAGGGGGGATTCTGGGGCCAACGTCCTGACTTTC
CASSPRGDSGANVLTF
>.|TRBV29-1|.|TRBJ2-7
TGCAGCGCCCTACAGGGTAACTCCTACGAGCAGTACTTC
CSALQGNSYEQYF
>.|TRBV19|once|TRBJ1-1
TGTGCCAGTAGTATAGGTAGCACTGAAGCTTTCTTT
CASSIGSTEAFF
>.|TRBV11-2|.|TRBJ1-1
TGTGCCAGCAGCTTAGATCTTGGCAGGTCTGAAGCTTTCTTT
CASSLDLGRSEAFF
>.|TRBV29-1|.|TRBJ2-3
TGCAGCCCAAGACAGGTTGACACAGATACGCAGTATTTT
CSPRQVDTDTQYF
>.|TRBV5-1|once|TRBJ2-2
TGCGCCAGCAGCCGGCAGGATTCCGGGGAGCTGTTTTTT
CASSRQDSGELFF
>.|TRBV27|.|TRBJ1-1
TGTGCCAGCACCCCTATCGGGGGGATGAACACTGAAGCTTTCTTT
CASTPIGGMNTEAFF
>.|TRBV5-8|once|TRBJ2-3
TGTGCCAGCAGCTCCGATTGGGGGAGCACAGATACGCAGTATTTT
CASSSDWGSTDTQYF
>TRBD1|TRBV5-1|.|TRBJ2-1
TGCGCCAGCAGCAGAGGGACAGACCCCAATGAGCAGTTCTTC
CASSRGTDPNEQFF
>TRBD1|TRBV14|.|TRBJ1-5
TGTGCCAGCAGCCTCCGGGACAGGGATAATCAGCCCCAGCATTTT
CASSLRDRDNQPQHF
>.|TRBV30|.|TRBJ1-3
TGTGCCAGTTCAGAGAACTCTGGAAACACCATATATTTT
CASSENSGNTIYF
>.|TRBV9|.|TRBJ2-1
TGTGCCAGCAGCCCACGAGTTAGCTCCTACAATGAGCAGTTCTTC
CASSPRVSSYNEQFF
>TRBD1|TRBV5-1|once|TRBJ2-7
TGCGCCAGCTCTATGAGGACAGGCTACGAGCAGTACTTC
CASSMRTGYEQYF
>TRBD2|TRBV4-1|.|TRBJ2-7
TGCGCCAGCAGCCAAGTTAACCGGGAGGGAGCGACCTACGAGCAGTACTTC
CASSQVNREGATYEQYF
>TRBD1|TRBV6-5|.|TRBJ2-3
TGTGCCAGCAGCGACAGGGGTCGGGATACGCAGTATTTT
CASSDRGRDTQYF
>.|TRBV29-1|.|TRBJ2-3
TGCAGCGTTGCCCCGGGAGCAGATACGCAGTATTTT
CSVAPGADTQYF
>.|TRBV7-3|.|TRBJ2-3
TGTGCCAGCAGCCTGGACAGCCCACCAGATACGCAGTATTTT
CASSLDSPPDTQYF
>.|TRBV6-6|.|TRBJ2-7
TGTGCCAGCAGTTACGGCGGCTCCGCTAGTCGCGAGCAGTACTTC
CASSYGGSASREQYF
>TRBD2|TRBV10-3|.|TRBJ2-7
TGTGCCATCAGTGTAGCGGGTTCCTACGAGCAGTACTTC
CAISVAGSYEQYF
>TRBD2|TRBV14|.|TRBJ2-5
TGTGCCAGCAGCCACCCCCCAGCGGGATTCCAAGAGACCCAGTACTTC
CASSHPPAGFQETQYF